Given below is one T cell receptor (beta chain) in context. What this receptor recognizes is not known. Base qualities are not at hand, and no much larger clone is one base apart. These data originate in a study of cytomegalovirus exposure and HLA in healthy donors (TCRdb year 2017). Context from the whole study: According to an earlier analysis of several hundred of the donors, 150 million to 200 million T cells yielded roughly 110 million unique TCR beta sequences and 276 Gb of sequence data. A later genetic analysis took genome-wide SNP genotypes for about 55% of the 666 donors and used that subset as a discovery cohort. The study was designed to test whether signatures of past pathogen exposure could be identified by cataloging public T cell receptors. An early release that covered about 640 HLA-typed donors contained approximately 290 gigabases of sequencing data and 80 million or so unique TCR sequences. To predict cytomegalovirus infection status, the study combined high-throughput TCR immunosequencing, statistical association of individual TCRs with disease status, and machine learning. Along with the approximately 700-subject first cohort, a separate validation cohort of 120 different subjects was used. All discovery cohort repertoires had been generated on a single sequencing platform. The genetic ancestry cluster associated with self-reported Caucasian donors included 80% to 90% of the roughly 410 genotyped donors. Roughly 5 DR-DQ haplotypes were handled as single units for association and clustering, since linkage in the cohort was strong. An earlier analysis of around 640 of the donors used high-throughput TCR beta sequencing to judge whether each TCR beta V gene segment behaved as functional or pseudogenic. Among under 450 genotyped donors of the cohort, an average of around 240,000 unique TCR beta nucleotide sequences were sequenced per donor, roughly 20% of them non-productive. HLA typing included class I and class II loci at four-digit resolution. A later analysis re-analyzed previously published TCR beta repertoires from 650 to 800 donors and added high-resolution HLA genotyping to study TCR occurrence patterns. Rather than drawing on any new phenotypic data, the later analysis identified candidate immune exposures from TCR beta sequences and the way those sequences occurred across donors. The number of typed donors differed by locus: about 620-640 for A, B, C, DRB1 and DQB1; 500 to 550 for DQA1; fewer than 610 for DPA1; and 400 to 480 for DPB1. Donor age, sex, ethnicity and CMV serostatus were compiled alongside the repertoire data. The T cell repertoires of several hundred subjects were profiled by immunosequencing and related to cytomegalovirus serostatus.

Broad study findings and their caveats: Compared with the approximately 700-donor mean, donors in an Asian-associated ancestry cluster had fewer N-insertions in productive TCRs, according to a later genetic analysis. Compared with equally common non-associated chains, HLA-associated TCR beta chains in a later analysis were more clonally expanded and had lower generation probabilities. Because HLA typing was unavailable for some donors at each locus, only the typed subset was used in association tests. In an earlier analysis of around 600 of the donors, most TCR beta V segments appeared in productive rearrangements about 87% or about 30% of the time, broadly matching IMGT annotations. According to a later analysis, most CMV-associated TCR beta chains appeared to be HLA-restricted, and the HLA associations seemed to be driven largely by CMV exposure. A total of 164 TCR beta chains were listed by the study as associated with cytomegalovirus. Because the 87-base-pair reads could not distinguish some IMGT-functional V segments, including TRBV6-2 and TRBV6-3, those segments were excluded. While some public TCRs were present in many individuals, most TCR sequences turned up only very rarely across donors. A later analysis reported that several top co-occurrence clusters appeared linked to parvovirus B19, influenza, CMV and Epstein-Barr virus. Correlated functional status among segregating V segments might reflect linkage disequilibrium, but an unknown experimental factor could not be ruled out. Strong co-occurrence of HLA alleles, especially DR and DQ, made assigning TCR associations to individual alleles difficult. Sequencing depth was assumed to be roughly uniform across donors in the presence/absence analyses, though that assumption may not hold. According to the authors, the approach could potentially be generalized to other disease states and immunological phenotypes. Immune exposure information for the cohort was limited to CMV serostatus. A later analysis found that TCR association rates varied across HLA loci, with DRB1 alleles showing the most associated TCRs and HLA-C alleles the fewest. Because counts were too low, seventeen rarely observed V segments, including chromosome 9 orphons, were excluded from the earlier analysis of some 540 of the donors. A further reported finding was that TCR beta sequences accurately predicted the HLA-A and HLA-B alleles for most subjects in the first cohort. Three of the identified cytomegalovirus-associated TCR beta chains were confirmed in vitro to be specific for cytomegalovirus antigens. V-gene and J-gene trimming of TCR beta chains was associated with a missense DCLRE1C variant in a later genetic analysis, and the association was replicated in an independent cohort. The cohort was sequenced for TCR beta chains only, and without alpha or paired-chain data the features that could be detected were limited. At a false discovery rate of 0.05, a later analysis linked fewer than 20,000 TCR beta sequences to specific HLA alleles. A group of highly shared sequence variants was considered likely to be a technical artifact of the sequencing pipeline. The classifier was reported to diagnose cytomegalovirus status with high specificity and sensitivity in both the original cohort and the validation cohort.

The cohort comprised hundreds of healthy bone marrow donors. Cohort members were all nominally healthy when sampled, although unrecorded immune exposures were likely present. The donor tested CMV seropositive and was one of the 289 seropositive cohort members. A peripheral blood sample was provided by each donor, and peripheral blood mononuclear cells were used for TCR beta sequencing. The Qiagen DNeasy Blood Extraction Kit was used to extract genomic DNA from the blood cell samples. The library relied on the immunoSEQ multiplex PCR assay. The multiplex PCR relied on a mix of 60 forward primers for TCR Vbeta segments and 13 reverse primers for TCR Jbeta segments. The CDR3 region of rearranged TCR beta genes was amplified from genomic DNA by a multiplex PCR assay. Amplified TCR beta libraries were sequenced as 87-base-pair reads on the Illumina HiSeq System. The authors' analysis ran thus. Across the 666 repertoires, a later analysis counted 75 million to 90 million unique TCR beta chains, around 11 million of which were shared by at least two donors. A nearest-neighbor algorithm error-corrected the raw reads and collapsed the reads into unique sequences, merging closely related sequences to remove PCR and sequencing errors. To assign V, D and J gene segments, CDR3 sequences were aligned to IMGT reference sequences. For a sequence to be retained, a match of at least six nucleotides to both a V gene segment and a J gene segment was required. Rearrangements were classified as productive when the CDR3 lacked stop codons and remained in frame with V and J, and all other rearrangements were classified as non-productive. Following IMGT convention, CDR3 was defined as the stretch from the second conserved V-encoded cysteine to the conserved J-encoded phenylalanine. In an earlier analysis of approximately 500 of the donors, sequences lacking an unambiguous match to a single V gene segment were excluded. In an earlier analysis of some 590 of the donors, a V segment was called functional when productive rearrangements were above 56.7%, and segregating when the standard deviation between donors exceeded 5%. A statistical classification framework was built for diagnosing cytomegalovirus status from the catalog of TCR beta chain sequences. V and J gene assignment, in a later analysis, came from comparing TCR nucleotide sequences with IMGT/GENE-DB human TR gene sequences. In a later analysis, CDR3 sequences and most-parsimonious VDJ recombination scenarios were assigned using the TCRdist pipeline. In a later analysis, every TCR beta chain was defined by the combination of its CDR3 amino acid sequence and its V-gene family, and reads without a unique V-gene family were dropped. To address suspected cross-contamination and a sequencing artifact, a later analysis removed approximately 590 highly shared, low-generation-probability nucleotide sequences. A later analysis calculated a clonal expansion index for each public chain from normalized within-repertoire ranks of inferred template counts. In a later analysis, generation probabilities were computed using a VDJ recombination model fitted to out-of-frame rearrangements, and the results were checked against IGoR. Hypergeometric tests were used in a later analysis to score TCR-TCR, TCR-HLA and TCR-CMV co-occurrence, with a repertoire-size bias correction applied to the TCR pairs. To estimate false discovery rates, a later analysis permuted the HLA or CMV assignments 20 times. In a later analysis, co-occurring TCRs were grouped with DBSCAN, and TCRdist sequence similarity was added when clustering was performed within HLA-allele-positive subsets. Repertoires with fewer than 30,000 or more than 120,000 public chains, plus five repertoires with anomalous nucleotide sharing, were excluded from co-occurrence clustering. TCRdb took over this immuneACCESS table, retaining in-frame rearrangements with V and J assigned. Such tables are incomplete; in checked studies, under half of the missing clones stem from an unresolved V gene, and the remainder is unexplained. Clone size and the V and J calls come from that table; the DNA yielded D and trimming. For this sample there are around 100,000 clones; 78% appear just once. Jointly, the top ten make up about 4% of the sample.

Compared with germline, V lacks 3 bases and J lacks 10 bases; bases without a gene match: 5. Measured from the cysteine to the phenylalanine, the CDR3 is 13 residues long. CDR3 DNA only is kept here, 39 bases in frame from base 1. CDR1 SGHNT and CDR2 YENEEA are derived from the germline V gene. The specimen was PBMCs. Here the chain combines TRBV11-3 and TRBJ2-1; 8 middle bases align to TRBD2. This TCR was recovered from a woman in her 40s in good health and CMV-seropositive. This receptor carries the CDR3 CASSLAGGYEQFF. The DNA sequence reads TGTGCCAGCAGCTTGGCGGGAGGTTACGAGCAGTTCTTC.